This T cell receptor (beta chain) emerged from a study of T cell responses to AZD1222 COVID-19 vaccine. Profiled with immunoSEQ multiplex PCR; TCRdb holds only in-frame clones, not every one. The sample holds around 100,000 clones, approximately 91% seen once. Trimming cost V 4 bases and J 4 bases; bases outside gene matches: 14. Germline lookup yields CDR1 LGHDT and CDR2 YNNKEL (reference sequence). CDR3 length: 17 residues. The clonotype was recovered from an adult in good health. V gene TRBV3-1 (or the pseudogene TRBV3-2) combines with J gene TRBJ1-1, with 8 bases that match TRBD1. The specimen was peripheral blood, collected on day 0 of AZD1222 vaccination. The CDR3 DNA follows: TGTGCCAGCAGCCCCGGCCAGGGGGCGATGCCGGGCACTGAAGCTTTCTTT. The encoded protein is CASSPGQGAMPGTEAFF.